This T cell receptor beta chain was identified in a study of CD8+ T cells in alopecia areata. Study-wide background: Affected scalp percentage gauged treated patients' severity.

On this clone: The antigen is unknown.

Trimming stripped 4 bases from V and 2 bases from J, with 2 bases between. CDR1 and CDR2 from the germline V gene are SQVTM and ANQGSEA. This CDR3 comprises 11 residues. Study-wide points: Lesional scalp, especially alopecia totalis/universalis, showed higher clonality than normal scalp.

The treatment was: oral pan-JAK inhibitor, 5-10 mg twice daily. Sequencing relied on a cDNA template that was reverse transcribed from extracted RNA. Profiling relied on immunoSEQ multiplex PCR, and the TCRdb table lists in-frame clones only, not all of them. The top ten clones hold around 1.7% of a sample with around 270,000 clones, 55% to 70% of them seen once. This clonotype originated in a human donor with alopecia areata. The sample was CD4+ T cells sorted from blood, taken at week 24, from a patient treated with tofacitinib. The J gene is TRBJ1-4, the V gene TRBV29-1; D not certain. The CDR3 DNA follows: TGCAGCGTTGCTACTAATGAAAAACTGTTTTTT. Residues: CSVATNEKLFF.